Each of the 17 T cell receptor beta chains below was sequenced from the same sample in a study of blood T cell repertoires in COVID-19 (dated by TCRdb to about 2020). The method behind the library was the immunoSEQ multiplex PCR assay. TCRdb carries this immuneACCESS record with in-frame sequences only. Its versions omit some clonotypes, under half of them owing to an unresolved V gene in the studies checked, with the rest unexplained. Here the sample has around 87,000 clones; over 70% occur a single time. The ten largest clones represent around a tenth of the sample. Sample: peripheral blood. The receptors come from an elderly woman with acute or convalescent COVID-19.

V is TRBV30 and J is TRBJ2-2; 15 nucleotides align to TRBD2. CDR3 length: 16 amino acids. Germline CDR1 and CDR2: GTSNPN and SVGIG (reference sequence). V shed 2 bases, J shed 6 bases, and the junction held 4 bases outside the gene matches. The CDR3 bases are TGTGCCTGGAGTCGCGGACTAGCGGGGGGGCCCGGGGAGCTGTTTTTT. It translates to CAWSRGLAGGPGELFF.

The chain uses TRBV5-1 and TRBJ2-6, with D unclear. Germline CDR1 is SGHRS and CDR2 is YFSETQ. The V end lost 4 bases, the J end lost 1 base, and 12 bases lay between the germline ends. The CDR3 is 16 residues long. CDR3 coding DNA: TGCGCCAGCAGCCTTCGGGTATTATCTGGGGCCAACGTCCTGACTTTC. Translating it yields CASSLRVLSGANVLTF.

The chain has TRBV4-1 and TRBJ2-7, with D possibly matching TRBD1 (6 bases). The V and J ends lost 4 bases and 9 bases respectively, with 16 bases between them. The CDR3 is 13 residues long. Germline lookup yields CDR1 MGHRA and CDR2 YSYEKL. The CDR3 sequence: CASSPQQGIGQYF. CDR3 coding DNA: TGCGCCAGCAGCCCCCAACAGGGAATCGGGCAGTACTTC.

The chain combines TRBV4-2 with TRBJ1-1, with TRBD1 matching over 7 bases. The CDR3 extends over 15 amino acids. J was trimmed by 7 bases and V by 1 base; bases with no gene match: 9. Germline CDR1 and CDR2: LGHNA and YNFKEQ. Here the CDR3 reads CASSQGVAGGGEAFF. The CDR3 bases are TGTGCCAGCAGCCAAGGGGTGGCAGGGGGAGGTGAAGCTTTCTTT.

The CDR3 is CASSLDLFGGRTEAFF. CDR3 nucleotide sequence: TGTGCCAGCAGCTTGGATTTATTCGGGGGTCGTACTGAAGCTTTCTTT. The chain links TRBV5-4 to TRBJ1-1; D may be TRBD1 (5 bases). This CDR3 has 16 residues. The V end was cut by 0 bases, the J end by 5 bases, with 17 bases between. Germline loops: CDR1 SGHNT, CDR2 YYREEE (reference sequence).

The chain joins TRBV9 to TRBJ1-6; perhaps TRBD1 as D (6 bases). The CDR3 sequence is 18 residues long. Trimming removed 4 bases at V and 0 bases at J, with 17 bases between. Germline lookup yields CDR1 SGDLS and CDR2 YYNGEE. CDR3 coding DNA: TGTGCCAGCAGCCTAGGTGGGGGGGCCAGCTCCTATAATTCACCCCTCCACTTT. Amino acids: CASSLGGGASSYNSPLHF.

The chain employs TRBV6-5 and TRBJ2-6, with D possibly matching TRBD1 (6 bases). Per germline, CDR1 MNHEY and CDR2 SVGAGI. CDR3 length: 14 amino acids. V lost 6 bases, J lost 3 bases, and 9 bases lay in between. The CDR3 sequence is CASRPGVGANVLTF. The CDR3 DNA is TGTGCCAGCAGGCCAGGGGTTGGGGCCAACGTCCTGACTTTC.

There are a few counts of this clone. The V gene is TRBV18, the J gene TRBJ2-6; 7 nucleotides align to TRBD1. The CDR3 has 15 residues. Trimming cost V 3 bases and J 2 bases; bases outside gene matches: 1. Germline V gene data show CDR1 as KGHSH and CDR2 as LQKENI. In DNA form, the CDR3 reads TGTGCCAGCTCACCCCAGGGGGCTGGGGCCAACGTCCTGACTTTC. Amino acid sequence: CASSPQGAGANVLTF.

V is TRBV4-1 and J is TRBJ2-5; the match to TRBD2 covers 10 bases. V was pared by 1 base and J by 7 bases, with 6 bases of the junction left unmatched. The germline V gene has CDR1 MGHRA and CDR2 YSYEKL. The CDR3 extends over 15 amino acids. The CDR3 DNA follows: TGCGCCAGCAGCCAAGGACTAGCGGGCCTAGGGACCCAGTACTTC. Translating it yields CASSQGLAGLGTQYF.

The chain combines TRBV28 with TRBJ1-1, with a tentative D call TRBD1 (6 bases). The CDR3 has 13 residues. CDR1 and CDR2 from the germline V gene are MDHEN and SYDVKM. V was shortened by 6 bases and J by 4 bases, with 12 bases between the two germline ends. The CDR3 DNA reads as TGTGCCAGCAGGAGGGACACTTCCACTGAAGCTTTCTTT. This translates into CASRRDTSTEAFF.

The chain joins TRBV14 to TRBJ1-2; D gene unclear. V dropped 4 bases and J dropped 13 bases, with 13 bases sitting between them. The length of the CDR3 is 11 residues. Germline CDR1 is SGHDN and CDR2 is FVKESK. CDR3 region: CASSLTGGPTF. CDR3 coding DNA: TGTGCCAGCAGCCTTACCGGAGGGCCCACCTTC.

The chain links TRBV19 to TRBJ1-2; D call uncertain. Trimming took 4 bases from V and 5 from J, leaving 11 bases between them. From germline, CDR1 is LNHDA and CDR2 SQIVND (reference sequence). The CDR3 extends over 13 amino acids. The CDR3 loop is CASSTGRTYGYTF. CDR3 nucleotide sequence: TGTGCCAGTAGTACCGGACGGACTTATGGCTACACCTTC.

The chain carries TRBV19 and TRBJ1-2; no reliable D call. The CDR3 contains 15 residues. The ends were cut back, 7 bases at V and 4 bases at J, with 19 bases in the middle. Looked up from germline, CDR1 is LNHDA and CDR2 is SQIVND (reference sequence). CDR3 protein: CASTRGTPRLYGYTF. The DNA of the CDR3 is TGTGCCAGTACCCGAGGCACCCCCCGACTCTATGGCTACACCTTC.

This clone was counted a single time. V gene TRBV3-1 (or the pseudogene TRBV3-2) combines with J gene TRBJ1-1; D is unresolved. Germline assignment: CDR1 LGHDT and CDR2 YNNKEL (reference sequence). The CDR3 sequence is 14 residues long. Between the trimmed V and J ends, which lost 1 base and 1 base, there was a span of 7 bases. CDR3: CASSQGGRNTEAFF. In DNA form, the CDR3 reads TGTGCCAGCAGCCAAGGCGGTAGGAACACTGAAGCTTTCTTT.

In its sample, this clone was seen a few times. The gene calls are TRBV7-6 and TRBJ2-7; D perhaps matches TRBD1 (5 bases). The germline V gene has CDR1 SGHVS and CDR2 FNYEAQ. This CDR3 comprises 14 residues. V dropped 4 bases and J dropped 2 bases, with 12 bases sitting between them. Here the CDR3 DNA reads TGTGCCAGCAGCTCCCGACAGTTAGCCTACGAGCAGTACTTC. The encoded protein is CASSSRQLAYEQYF.

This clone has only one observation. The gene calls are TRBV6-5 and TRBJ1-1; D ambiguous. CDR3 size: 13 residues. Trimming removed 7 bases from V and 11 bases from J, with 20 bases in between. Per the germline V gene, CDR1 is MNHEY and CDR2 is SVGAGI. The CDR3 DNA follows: TGTGCCAGCAATCGACCCCAACAGCTTAGGGCTTTCTTT. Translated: CASNRPQQLRAFF.

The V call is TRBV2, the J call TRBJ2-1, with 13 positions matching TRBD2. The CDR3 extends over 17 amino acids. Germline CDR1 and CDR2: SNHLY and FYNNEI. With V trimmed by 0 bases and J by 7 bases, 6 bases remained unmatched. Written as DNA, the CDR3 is TGTGCCAGCAGTGAAGCGTGGACTAGCGGGAGTTGGAATGAGCAGTTCTTC. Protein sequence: CASSEAWTSGSWNEQFF.